This T cell receptor (beta chain) derives from a study of T cell clones after liver transplantation. Study at large: In this trial, immunosuppression withdrawal was attempted within 2 years of liver transplant. Draws occurred before transplant, before withdrawal, and after complete or failed withdrawal.

The germline V gene has CDR1 MNHEY and CDR2 SVGAGI. With 6 bases clipped from V and 7 bases from J, the junction kept 11 bases outside the gene matches. The length of the CDR3 is 15 residues. TCRdb's table, derived via immunoSEQ multiplex PCR, lists solely in-frame clones and lacks some. This sample has around 100,000 clones, with about 88% found just once. Whole-study findings and limits: A significant post-transplant drop in circulating graft-donor-reactive CD4 TCRbeta sequences occurred in most of the 8 subjects. Rather than being deleted, graft donor-reactive T cells may have moved into the graft.

Details on this clone: The antigen remains undetermined.

Sequences were derived from CD4+ T cells from blood, sampled around 48 months after liver transplant. The J gene is TRBJ2-7, the V gene TRBV6-5; 11 bases match TRBD2. This receptor was obtained from a human patient who received a liver transplant. T cells may partly derive from the graft donor. The CDR3 DNA is TGTGCCAGCAGCAACCCGGGACTAGCGGTTACAGAGCAGTACTTC. Protein: CASSNPGLAVTEQYF.